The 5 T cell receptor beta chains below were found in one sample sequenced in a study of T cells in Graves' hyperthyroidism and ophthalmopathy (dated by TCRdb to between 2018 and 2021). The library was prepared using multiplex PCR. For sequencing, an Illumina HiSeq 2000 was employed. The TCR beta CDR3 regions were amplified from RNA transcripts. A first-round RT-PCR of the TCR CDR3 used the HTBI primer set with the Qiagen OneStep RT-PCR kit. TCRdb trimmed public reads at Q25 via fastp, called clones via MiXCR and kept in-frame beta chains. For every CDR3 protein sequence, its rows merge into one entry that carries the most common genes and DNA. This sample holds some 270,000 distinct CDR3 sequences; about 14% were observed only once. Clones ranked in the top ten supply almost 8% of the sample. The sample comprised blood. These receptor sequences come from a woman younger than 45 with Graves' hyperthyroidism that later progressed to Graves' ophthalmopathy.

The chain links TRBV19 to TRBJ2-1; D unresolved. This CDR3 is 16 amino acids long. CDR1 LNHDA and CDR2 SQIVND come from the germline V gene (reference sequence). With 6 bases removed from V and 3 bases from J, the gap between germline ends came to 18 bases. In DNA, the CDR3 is TGTGCCAGTAGCCCGTCGAGTGGGAATAACTACAATGAGCAGTTCTTC. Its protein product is CASSPSSGNNYNEQFF.

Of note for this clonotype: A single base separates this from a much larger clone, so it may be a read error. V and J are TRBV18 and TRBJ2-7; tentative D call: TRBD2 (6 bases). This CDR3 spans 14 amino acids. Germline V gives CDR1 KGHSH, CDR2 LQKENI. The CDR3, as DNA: TGTGCCAGCCCACCGGTAGCGGCGGAGTACGAGCAGTACTTC. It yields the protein CASPPVAAEYEQYF.

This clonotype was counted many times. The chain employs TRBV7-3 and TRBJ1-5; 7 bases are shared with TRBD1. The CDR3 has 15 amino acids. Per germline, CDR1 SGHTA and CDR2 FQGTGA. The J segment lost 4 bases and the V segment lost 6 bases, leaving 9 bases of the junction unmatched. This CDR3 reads CASSSGTVQNQPQHF. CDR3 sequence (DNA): TGTGCCAGCAGTTCCGGGACAGTACAAAATCAGCCCCAGCATTTT.

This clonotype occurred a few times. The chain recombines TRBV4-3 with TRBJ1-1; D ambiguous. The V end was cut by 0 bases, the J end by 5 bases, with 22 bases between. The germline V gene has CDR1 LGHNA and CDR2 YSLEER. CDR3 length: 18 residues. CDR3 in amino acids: CASSQDWEVEGSETEAFF. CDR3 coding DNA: TGCGCCAGCAGCCAAGATTGGGAGGTTGAAGGGAGTGAGACTGAAGCTTTCTTT.

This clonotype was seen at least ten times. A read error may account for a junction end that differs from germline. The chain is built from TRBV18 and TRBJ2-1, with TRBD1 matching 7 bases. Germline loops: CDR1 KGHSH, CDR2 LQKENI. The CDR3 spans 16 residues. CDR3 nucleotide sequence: TGTGCCAGCTCTCCACCGGGGAAGGGGGCGAGCAATGAGCAGTTCTTC. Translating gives CASSPPGKGASNEQFF.